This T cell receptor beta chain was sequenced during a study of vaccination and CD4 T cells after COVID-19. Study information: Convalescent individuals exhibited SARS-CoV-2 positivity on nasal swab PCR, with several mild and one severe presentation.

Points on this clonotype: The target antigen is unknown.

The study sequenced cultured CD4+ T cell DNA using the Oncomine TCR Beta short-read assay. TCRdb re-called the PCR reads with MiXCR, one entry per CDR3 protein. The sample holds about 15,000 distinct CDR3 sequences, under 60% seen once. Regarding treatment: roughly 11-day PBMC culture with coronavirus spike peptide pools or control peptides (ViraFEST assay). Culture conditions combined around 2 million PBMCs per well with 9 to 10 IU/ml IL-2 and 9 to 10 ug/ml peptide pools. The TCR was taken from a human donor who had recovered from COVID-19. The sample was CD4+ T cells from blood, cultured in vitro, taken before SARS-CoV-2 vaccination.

The CDR3 spells CASSQRGRGNQPQHF. DNA for the CDR3: TGTGCCAGCAGTCAAAGGGGGCGAGGCAATCAGCCCCAGCATTTT. The chain has TRBV6-2 or TRBV6-3 and TRBJ1-5, with 7 bases lining up with TRBD1. CDR1 is MNHEY, CDR2 SVGEGT, per germline. V dropped 5 bases and J dropped 2; count of bases not matched to a gene: 6. The CDR3 loop spans 15 amino acids.